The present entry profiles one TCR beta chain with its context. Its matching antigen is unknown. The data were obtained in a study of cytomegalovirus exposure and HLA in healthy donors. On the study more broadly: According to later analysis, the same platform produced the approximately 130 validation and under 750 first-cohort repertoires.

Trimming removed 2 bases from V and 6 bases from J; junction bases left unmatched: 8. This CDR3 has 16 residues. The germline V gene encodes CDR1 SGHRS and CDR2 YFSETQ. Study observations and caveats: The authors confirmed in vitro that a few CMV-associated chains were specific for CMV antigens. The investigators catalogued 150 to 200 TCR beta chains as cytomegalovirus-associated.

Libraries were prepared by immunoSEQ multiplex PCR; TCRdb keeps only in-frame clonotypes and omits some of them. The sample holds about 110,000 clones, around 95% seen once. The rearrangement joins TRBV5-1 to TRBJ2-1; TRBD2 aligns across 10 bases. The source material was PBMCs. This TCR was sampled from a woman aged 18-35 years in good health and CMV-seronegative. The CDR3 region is CASSFSRTSGSNEQFF. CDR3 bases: TGCGCCAGCAGCTTTTCCCGGACTAGCGGTTCCAATGAGCAGTTCTTC.